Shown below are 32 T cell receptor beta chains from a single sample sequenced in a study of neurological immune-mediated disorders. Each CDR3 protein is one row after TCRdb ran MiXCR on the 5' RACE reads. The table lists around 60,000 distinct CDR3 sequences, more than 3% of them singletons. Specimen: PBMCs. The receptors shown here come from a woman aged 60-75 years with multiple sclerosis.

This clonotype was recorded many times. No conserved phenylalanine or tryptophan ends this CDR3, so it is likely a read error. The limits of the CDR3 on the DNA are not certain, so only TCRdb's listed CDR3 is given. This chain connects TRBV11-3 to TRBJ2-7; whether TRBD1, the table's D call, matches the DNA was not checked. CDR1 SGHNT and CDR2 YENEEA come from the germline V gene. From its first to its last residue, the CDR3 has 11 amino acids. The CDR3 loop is CASSLRTDTLG.

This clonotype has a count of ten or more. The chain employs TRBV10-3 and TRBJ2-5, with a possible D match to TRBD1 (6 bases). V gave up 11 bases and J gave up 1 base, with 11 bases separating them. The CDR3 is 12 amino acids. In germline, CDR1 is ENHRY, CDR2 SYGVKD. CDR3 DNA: TGTGCCGTGTCAGGGGTCCAAGAGACCCAGTACTTC. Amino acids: CAVSGVQETQYF.

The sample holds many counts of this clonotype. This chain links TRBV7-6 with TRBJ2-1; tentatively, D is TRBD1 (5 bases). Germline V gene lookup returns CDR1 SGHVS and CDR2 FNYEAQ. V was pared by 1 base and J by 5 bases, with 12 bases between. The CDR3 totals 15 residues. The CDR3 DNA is TGTGCCAGCAGCTTAGTAGGGGCCCCAGACAATGAGCAGTTCTTC. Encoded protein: CASSLVGAPDNEQFF.

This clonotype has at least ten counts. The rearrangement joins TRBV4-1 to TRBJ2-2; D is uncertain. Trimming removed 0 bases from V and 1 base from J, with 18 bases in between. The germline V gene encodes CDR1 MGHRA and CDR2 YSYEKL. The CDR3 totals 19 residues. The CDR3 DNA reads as TGCGCCAGCAGCCAAGATTGGTTTAGAGCCAGAAAGAACACCGGGGAGCTGTTTTTT. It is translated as CASSQDWFRARKNTGELFF.

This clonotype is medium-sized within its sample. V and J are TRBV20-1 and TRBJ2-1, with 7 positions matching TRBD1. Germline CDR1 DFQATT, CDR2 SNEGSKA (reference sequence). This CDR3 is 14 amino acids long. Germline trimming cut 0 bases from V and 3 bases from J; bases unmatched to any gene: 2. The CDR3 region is CSARDGQDYNEQFF. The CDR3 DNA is TGCAGTGCTAGAGACGGACAGGACTACAATGAGCAGTTCTTC.

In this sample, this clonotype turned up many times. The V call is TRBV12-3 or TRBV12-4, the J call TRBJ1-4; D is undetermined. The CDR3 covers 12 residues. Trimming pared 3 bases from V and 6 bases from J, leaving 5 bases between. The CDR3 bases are TGTGCCAGCAGTTTGGCATATGAAAAACTGTTTTTT. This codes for CASSLAYEKLFF.

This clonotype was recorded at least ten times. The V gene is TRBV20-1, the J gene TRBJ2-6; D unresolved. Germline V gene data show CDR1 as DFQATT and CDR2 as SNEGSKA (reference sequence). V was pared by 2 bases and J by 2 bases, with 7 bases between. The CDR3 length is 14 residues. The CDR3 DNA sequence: TGCAGTGCTAGAAAAGTTACTGGGGCCAACGTCCTGACTTTC. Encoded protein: CSARKVTGANVLTF.

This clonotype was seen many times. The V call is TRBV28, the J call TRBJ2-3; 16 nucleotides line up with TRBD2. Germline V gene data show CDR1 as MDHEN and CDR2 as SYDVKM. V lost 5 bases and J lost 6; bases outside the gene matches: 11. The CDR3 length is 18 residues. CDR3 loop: CASSPGTSGRAERDTQYF. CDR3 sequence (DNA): TGTGCCAGCAGTCCCGGGACTAGCGGGAGGGCCGAGAGGGATACGCAGTATTTT.

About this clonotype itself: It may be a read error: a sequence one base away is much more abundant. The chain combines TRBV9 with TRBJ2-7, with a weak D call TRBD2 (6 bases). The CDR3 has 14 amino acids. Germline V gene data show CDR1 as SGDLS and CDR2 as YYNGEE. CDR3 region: CASSPRDSPYKQYF. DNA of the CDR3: TGTGCCAGCAGCCCCCGGGACTCTCCCTACAAGCAGTACTTC.

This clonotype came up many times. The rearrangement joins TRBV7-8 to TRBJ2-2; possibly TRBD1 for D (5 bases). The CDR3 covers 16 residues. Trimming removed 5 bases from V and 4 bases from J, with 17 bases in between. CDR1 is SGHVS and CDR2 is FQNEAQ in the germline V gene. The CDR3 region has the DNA TGTGCCAGCAGCCCCAGGACACGAAAGTTCACCGGGGAGCTGTTTTTT. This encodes CASSPRTRKFTGELFF. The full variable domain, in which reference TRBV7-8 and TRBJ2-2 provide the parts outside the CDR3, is GAGVSQSPRYKVAKRGQDVALRCDPISGHVSLFWYQQALGQGPEFLTYFQNEAQLDKSGLPSDRFFAERPEGSVSTLKIQRTQQEDSAVYLCASSPRTRKFTGELFFGEGSRLTVL.

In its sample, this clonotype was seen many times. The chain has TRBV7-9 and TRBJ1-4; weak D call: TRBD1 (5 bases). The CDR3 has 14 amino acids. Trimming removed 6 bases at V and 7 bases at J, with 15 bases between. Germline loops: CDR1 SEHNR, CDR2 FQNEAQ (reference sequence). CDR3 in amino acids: CASRPRDGGEKLFF. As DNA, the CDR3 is TGTGCCAGCAGGCCCCGGGACGGCGGTGAAAAACTGTTTTTT.

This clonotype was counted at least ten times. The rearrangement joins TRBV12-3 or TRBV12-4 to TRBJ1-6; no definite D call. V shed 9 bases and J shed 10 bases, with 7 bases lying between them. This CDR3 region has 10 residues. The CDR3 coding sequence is TGTGCCAGTCGTACGTCACCCCTCCACTTT. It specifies CASRTSPLHF.

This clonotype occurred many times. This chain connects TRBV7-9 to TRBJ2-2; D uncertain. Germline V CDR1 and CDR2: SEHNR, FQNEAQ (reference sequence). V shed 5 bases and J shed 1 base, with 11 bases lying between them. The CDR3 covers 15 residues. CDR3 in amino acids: CASSPGAGNTGELFF. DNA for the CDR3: TGTGCCAGCAGCCCCGGCGCCGGGAACACCGGGGAGCTGTTTTTT.

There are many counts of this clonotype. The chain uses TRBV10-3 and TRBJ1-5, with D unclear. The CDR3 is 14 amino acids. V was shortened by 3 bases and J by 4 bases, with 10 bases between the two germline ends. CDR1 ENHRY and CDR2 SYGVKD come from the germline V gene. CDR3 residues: CAISENGKNQPQHF. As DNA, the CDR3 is TGTGCCATCAGTGAAAATGGGAAGAATCAGCCCCAGCATTTT.

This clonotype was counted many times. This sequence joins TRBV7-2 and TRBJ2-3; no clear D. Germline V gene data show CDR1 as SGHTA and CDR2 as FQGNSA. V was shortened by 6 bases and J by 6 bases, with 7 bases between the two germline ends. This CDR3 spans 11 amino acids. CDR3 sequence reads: CASRFLDTQYF. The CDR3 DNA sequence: TGTGCCAGCAGGTTCCTGGATACGCAGTATTTT.

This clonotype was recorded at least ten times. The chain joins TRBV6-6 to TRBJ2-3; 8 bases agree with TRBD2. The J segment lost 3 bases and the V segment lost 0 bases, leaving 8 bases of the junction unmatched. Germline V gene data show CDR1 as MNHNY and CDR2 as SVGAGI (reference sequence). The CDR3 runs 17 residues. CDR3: CASSYSLTSGPTDTQYF. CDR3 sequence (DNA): TGTGCCAGCAGTTACTCGCTAACTAGCGGCCCAACAGATACGCAGTATTTT.

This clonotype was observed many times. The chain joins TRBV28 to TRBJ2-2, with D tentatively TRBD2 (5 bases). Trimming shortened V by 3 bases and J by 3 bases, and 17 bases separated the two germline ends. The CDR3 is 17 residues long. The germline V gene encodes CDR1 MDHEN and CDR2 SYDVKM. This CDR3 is CASSLDRAWGDTGELFF. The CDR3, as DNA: TGTGCCAGCAGTTTGGATCGAGCATGGGGAGACACCGGGGAGCTGTTTTTT.

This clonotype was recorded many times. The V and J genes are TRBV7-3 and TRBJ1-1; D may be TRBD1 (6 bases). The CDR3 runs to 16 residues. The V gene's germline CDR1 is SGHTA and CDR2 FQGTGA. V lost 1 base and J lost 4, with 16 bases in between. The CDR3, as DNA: TGTGCCAGCAGCTTAAATGCACGGGGGGCGACCACTGAAGCTTTCTTT. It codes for CASSLNARGATTEAFF.

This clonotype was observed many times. CDR3 in DNA: TGTGCCAGCAGCCACCGGGACCAAAACGAGCAGTACTTC. Protein product: CASSHRDQNEQYF. This chain links TRBV5-6 with TRBJ2-7; the D call may be TRBD1 or TRBD2 (5 bases each). The CDR3 totals 13 residues. Trimming removed 4 bases from V and 5 bases from J, with 13 bases in between. The germline CDR1 and CDR2 sequences are SGHDT and YYEEEE.

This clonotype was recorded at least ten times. The CDR3 loop reads CASSQSAPMGNTF. DNA for the CDR3: TGTGCCAGCAGCCAAAGTGCCCCGATGGGCAACACCTTC. The chain links TRBV21-1 to TRBJ1-2. TRBV21-1 is a documented pseudogene. The CDR3 has 13 residues.

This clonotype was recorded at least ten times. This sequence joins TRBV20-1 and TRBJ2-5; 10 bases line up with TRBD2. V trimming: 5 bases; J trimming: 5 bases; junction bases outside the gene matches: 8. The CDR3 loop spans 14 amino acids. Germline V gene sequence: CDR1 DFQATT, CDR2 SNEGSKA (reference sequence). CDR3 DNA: TGCAGTGCTTCACTAGCGGGGCCCAGGGAGACCCAGTACTTC. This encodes CSASLAGPRETQYF.

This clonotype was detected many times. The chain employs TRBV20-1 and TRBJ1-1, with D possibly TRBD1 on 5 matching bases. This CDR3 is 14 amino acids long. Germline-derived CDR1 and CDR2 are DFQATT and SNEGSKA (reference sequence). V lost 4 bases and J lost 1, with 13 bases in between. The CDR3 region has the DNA TGCAGTGCTACTTCTCAGGGAAGGAACACTGAAGCTTTCTTT. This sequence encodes CSATSQGRNTEAFF.

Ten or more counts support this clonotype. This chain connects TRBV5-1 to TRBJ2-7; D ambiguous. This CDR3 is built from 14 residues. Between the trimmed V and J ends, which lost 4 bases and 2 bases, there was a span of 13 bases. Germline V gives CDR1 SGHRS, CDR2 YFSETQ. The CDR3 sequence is CASSPDPGAYEQYF. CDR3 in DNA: TGCGCCAGCAGCCCCGACCCTGGAGCCTACGAGCAGTACTTC.

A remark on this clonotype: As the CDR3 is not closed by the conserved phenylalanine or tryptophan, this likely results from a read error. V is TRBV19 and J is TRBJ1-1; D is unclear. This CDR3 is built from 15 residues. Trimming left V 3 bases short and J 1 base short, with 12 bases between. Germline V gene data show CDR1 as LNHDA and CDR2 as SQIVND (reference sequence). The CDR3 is CASSMALWGNTEAFL. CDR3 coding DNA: TGTGCCAGTAGTATGGCCCTTTGGGGGAACACTGAAGCTTTCCTT.

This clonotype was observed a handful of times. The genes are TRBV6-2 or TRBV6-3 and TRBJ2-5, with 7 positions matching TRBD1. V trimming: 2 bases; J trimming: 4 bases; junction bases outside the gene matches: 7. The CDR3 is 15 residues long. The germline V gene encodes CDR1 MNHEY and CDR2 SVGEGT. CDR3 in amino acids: CASSYPEGAPETQYF. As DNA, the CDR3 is TGTGCCAGCAGTTACCCCGAGGGGGCCCCAGAGACCCAGTACTTC.

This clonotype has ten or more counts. CDR3 region: CASSSPGLGYEQYF. The CDR3 DNA reads TGTGCCAGCAGCTCTCCGGGTCTTGGGTACGAGCAGTACTTC. The chain combines TRBV7-9 with TRBJ2-7; D call uncertain. This CDR3 has 14 residues. Germline loops: CDR1 SEHNR, CDR2 FQNEAQ (reference sequence). V gave up 4 bases and J gave up 4 bases, with 14 bases separating them.

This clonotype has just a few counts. The CDR3 loop is CSARETGVLGGYGYTF. CDR3 bases: TGCAGTGCTAGAGAAACGGGTGTCCTCGGCGGCTATGGCTACACCTTC. The V and J genes are TRBV20-1 and TRBJ1-2; D gene unclear. V was cut by 0 bases and J by 4 bases, with 18 bases left in between. In germline, CDR1 is DFQATT, CDR2 SNEGSKA (reference sequence). The length of the CDR3 is 16 residues.

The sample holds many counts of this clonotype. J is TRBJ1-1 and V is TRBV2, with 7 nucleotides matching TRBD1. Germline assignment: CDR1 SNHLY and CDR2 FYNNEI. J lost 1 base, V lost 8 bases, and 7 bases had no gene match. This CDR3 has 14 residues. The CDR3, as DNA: TGTGCCAGCCCCCTGACAGGGAAGAACACTGAAGCTTTCTTT. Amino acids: CASPLTGKNTEAFF.

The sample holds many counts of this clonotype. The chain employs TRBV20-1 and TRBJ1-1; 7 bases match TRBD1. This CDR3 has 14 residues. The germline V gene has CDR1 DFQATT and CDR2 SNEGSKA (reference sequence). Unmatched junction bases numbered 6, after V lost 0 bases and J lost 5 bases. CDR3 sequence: CSARDGTVRTEAFF. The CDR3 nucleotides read TGCAGTGCTAGAGATGGGACAGTACGGACTGAAGCTTTCTTT.

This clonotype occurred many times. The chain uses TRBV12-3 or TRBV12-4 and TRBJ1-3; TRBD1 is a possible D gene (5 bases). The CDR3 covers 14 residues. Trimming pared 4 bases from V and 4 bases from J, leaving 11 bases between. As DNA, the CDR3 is TGTGCCAGCAGTTCGAGGGGCGTCGGAAACACCATATATTTT. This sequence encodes CASSSRGVGNTIYF.

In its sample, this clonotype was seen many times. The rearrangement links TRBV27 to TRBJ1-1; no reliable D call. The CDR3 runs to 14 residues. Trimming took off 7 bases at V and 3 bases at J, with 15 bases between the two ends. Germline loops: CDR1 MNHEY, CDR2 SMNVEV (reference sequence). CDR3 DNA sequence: TGTGCCAGCAAAGGCTTGGGGTGGGACACTGAAGCTTTCTTT. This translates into CASKGLGWDTEAFF.

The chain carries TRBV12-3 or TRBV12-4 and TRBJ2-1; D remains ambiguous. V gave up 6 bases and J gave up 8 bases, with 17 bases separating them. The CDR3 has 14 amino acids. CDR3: CASSSGQVDDEQFF. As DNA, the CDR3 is TGTGCCAGCAGCTCCGGCCAGGTTGACGATGAGCAGTTCTTC.